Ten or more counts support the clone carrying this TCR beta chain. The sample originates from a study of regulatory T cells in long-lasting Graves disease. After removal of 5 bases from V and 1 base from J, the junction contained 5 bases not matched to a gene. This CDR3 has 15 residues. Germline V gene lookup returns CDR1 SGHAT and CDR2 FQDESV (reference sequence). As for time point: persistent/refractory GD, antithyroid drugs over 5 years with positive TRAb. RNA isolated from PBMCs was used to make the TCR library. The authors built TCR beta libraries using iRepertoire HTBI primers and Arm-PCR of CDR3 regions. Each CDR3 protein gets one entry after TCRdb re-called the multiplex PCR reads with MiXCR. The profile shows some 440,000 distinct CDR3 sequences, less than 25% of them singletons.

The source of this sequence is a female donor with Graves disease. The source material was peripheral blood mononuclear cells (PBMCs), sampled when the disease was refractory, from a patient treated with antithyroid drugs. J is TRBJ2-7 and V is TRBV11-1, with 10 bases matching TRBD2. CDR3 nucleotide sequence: TGTGCCAGCAGCCTTAGCGGGAGGCGGTCCTACGAGCAGTACTTC. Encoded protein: CASSLSGRRSYEQYF.